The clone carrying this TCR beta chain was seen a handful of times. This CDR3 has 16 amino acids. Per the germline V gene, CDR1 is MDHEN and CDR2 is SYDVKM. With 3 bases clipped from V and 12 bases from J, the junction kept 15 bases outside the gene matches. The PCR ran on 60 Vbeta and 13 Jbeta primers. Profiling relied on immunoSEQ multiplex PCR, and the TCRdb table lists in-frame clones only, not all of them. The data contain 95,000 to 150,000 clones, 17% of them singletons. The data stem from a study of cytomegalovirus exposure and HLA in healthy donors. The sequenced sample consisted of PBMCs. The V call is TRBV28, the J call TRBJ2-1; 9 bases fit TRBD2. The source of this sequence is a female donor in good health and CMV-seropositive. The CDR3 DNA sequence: TGTGCCAGCAGTTTTACGGGACTAGCATTTCAGCTTTGGCAGTTCTTC. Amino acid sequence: CASSFTGLAFQLWQFF. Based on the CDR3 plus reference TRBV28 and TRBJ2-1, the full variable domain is DVKVTQSSRYLVKRTGEKVFLECVQDMDHENMFWYRQDPGLGLRLIYFSYDVKMKEKGDIPEGYSVSREKKERFSLILESASTNQTSMYLCASSFTGLAFQLWQFFGPGTRLTVL.